This TCR beta chain is from a study of blood T cell repertoires in COVID-19. Study-wide context: From the United States, Italy and Spain came samples of acute and convalescent COVID-19. Nucleic acid was either cDNA or gDNA, and it came from T cells, B-cell-depleted T cells, or PBMCs.

This clone was counted only a few times. As processed by the authors: Quantification of nucleated cells was approximated via reference gene primer amplification. Profiling relied on immunoSEQ multiplex PCR, and the TCRdb table lists in-frame clones only, not all of them. V, J and clone size are taken as reported in that table, and D and trimming were inferred from the DNA itself. This table holds under 170,000 clones, 87% found once. The V and J ends lost 1 base and 10 bases, in that order; junction bases with no gene match: 11. Per germline, CDR1 SGHVS and CDR2 FQNEAQ. This CDR3 is 16 amino acids long.

The rearrangement joins TRBV7-8 to TRBJ2-1; 9 bases are shared with TRBD2. The receptor was derived from a woman aged 55-69 years with active or convalescent COVID-19. The sequencing sample was made of peripheral blood. DNA of the CDR3: TGTGCCAGCAGCTTAGGACTAGCGGCTGGACTTGGGGAGCAGTTCTTC. Translating it yields CASSLGLAAGLGEQFF.